This T cell receptor (beta chain) was sequenced for a study of CD8 T cells in ankylosing spondylitis. Findings and caveats of the study: Within matched ankylosing spondylitis synovial fluid, disease-linked clones were reportedly significantly enriched.

MiXCR was run by TCRdb on the 5' RACE reads, yielding one entry per CDR3 protein. The repertoire includes 350,000 to 400,000 distinct CDR3 sequences, more than 20% of them detected once, and around 13% sits in the top ten. This CDR3 is 14 amino acids long. The V and J ends lost 0 bases and 4 bases respectively, with 10 bases between them. Germline CDR1 reads SGHRS; CDR2 reads YFSETQ. This clonotype was detected only a few times. As yet, its antigen is unknown. Sequenced sample: blood, either unsorted or a sorted T cell fraction (not recorded which). The TCR sequence derives from a male donor with ankylosing spondylitis or in good health (not recorded which). The chain is built from TRBV5-1 and TRBJ2-5, with D possibly TRBD2 on 6 matching bases. CDR3 bases: TGCGCCAGCAGCTTGGAGGGCGGGGCAGAGACCCAGTACTTC. This codes for CASSLEGGAETQYF.